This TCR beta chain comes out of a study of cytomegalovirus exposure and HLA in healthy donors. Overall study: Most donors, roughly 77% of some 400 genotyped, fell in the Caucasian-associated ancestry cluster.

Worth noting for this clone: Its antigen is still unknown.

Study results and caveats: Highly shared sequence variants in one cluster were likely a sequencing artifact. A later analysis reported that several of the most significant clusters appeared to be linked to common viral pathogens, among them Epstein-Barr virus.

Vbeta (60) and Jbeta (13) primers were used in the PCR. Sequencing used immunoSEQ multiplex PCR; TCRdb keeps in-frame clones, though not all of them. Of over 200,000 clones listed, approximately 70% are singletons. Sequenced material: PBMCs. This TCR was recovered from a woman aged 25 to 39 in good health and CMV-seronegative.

This chain's CDR3 is CASSVGAAGVDNEQFF. Here the CDR3 DNA reads TGTGCCAGCAGCGTAGGGGCAGCGGGAGTTGACAATGAGCAGTTCTTC. The chain carries TRBV9 and TRBJ2-1; TRBD2 matches 8 bases. The germline CDR1 and CDR2 sequences are SGDLS and YYNGEE. Trimming took 0 bases from V and 5 from J; bases not matched to a gene: 7. CDR3 length: 16 residues.